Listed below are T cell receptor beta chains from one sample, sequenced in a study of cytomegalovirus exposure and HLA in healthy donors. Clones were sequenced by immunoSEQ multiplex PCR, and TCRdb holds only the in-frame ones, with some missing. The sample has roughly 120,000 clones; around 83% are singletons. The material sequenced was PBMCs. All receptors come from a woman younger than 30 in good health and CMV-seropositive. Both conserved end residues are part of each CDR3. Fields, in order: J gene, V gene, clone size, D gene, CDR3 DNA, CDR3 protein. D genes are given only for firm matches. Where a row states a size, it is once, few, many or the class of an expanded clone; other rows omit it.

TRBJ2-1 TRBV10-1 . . TGCGCCAGCAGTGAAAGCGGGCCCAATGAGCAGTTCTTC CASSESGPNEQFF
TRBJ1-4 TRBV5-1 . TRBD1 TGCGCCAGCAGCTTGTACAGGGGCAATGAAAAACTGTTTTTT CASSLYRGNEKLFF
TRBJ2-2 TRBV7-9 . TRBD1 TGTGCCAGCAGCTCGACAGGGTCGGGCACCGGGGAGCTGTTTTTT CASSSTGSGTGELFF
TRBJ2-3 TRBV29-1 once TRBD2 TGCAGCACAACGGGGGGGCAGGCGGGTATAGTTAGCACAGATACGCAGTATTTT CSTTGGQAGIVSTDTQYF
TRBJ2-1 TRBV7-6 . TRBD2 TGTGCCAGCAGCGGACCTAGCGGGGTATCCTACAATGAGCAGTTCTTC CASSGPSGVSYNEQFF
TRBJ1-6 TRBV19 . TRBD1 TGTGCCAGTAGTAAGGACAGGGAGTCACCCCTCCACTTT CASSKDRESPLHF
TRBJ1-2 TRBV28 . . TGTGCCAGCAGTCAAAGACAGTATGGCTACACCTTC CASSQRQYGYTF
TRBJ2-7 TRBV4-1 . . TGCGCCAGCAGCCAAGGGTCCGGTATCGAGCAGTACTTC CASSQGSGIEQYF
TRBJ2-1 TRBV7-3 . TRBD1 TGTGCCAGCAGCCCAAGGCCCTACAGGGGTGATGAGCAGTTCTTC CASSPRPYRGDEQFF
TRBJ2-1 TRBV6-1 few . TGTGCCAGCAGTAGACAGCGCTTAGAGTTCTTC CASSRQRLEFF
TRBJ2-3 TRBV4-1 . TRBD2 TGCGCCAGCAGCCAAGAATTGAGCGGGGGAGATACAGATACGCAGTATTTT CASSQELSGGDTDTQYF
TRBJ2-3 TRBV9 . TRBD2 TGTGCCAGCAGCCCCCTCCCATTGGCGGGGGGGCGGGATACGCAGTATTTT CASSPLPLAGGRDTQYF
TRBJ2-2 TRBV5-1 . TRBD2 TGCGCCAGCAGAACGCTAGCGGGGGTAGGGGAGCTGTTTTTT CASRTLAGVGELFF
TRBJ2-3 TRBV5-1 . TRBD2 TGCGCCAGCAGCGGGGGGGGAGGGCGCACAGATACGCAGTATTTT CASSGGGGRTDTQYF
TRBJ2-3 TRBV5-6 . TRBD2 TGTGCCAGCAGTCTAGTCGGACTAGCGACAGATACGCAGTATTTT CASSLVGLATDTQYF
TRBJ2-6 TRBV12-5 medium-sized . TGTGCTAGTGGTTTGGGAACAGTACCTGGGGCCAACGTCCTGACTTTC CASGLGTVPGANVLTF
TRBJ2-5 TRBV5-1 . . TGCGCCAGCAGCCTCGCAGTTTACCAAGAGACCCAGTACTTC CASSLAVYQETQYF
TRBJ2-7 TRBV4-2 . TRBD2 TGTGCCAGCAGCCAAGCTGTGACTAGCGGGGGCCTGAGGGAGCAGTACTTC CASSQAVTSGGLREQYF
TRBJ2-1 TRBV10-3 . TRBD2 TGTGCCATCAAGGGACTAGCGGGGGGAAGCTCCTACAATGAGCAGTTCTTC CAIKGLAGGSSYNEQFF
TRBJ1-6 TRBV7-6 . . TGTGCCAGCAGCTTTAGCCAGAGTCTGTCACCCCCCCACTTT CASSFSQSLSPPHF
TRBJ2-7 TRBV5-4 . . TGTGCCAGCAGCTCCCAAGGGGGTTACGAGCAGTACTTC CASSSQGGYEQYF
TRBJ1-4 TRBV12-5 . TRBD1 TGTGCTAGTGCCCTGGGGACAGGGCGCGAAAAACTGTTTTTT CASALGTGREKLFF
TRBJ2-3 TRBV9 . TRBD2 TGTGCCAGCAGCGGGAGCGGGGGCAGAGATACGCAGTATTTT CASSGSGGRDTQYF
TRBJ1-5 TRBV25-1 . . TGTGCCAGCAGTGAACGGGGAACCAATCAGCCCCAGCATTTT CASSERGTNQPQHF
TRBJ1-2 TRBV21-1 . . TGTGCCAGCAGCAAAGCTTCAGGAATCTATGGCTACACCTTC CASSKASGIYGYTF
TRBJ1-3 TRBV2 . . TGTGCCAGCAGTGAAGTGGGCGTCTCTGGAAACACCATATATTTT CASSEVGVSGNTIYF
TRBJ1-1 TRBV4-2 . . TGTGCCAGCAGAACGGGGGGTGCGGACACTGAAGCTTTCTTT CASRTGGADTEAFF
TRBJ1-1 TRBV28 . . TGTGCCAGCAGTTCCGTGAACACTGAAGCTTTCTTT CASSSVNTEAFF
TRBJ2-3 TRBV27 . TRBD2 TGTGCCAGCAGTTTATCGGGACTAGCCTTGGGTACGCAGTATTTT CASSLSGLALGTQYF
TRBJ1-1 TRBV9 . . TGTGCCAGCAGCGTAATATCGACTGCCACCCTCGAAGCTTTCTTT CASSVISTATLEAFF
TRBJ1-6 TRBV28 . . TGTGCCAGCAGTCCAGATACGGGTTCACCCCTCCACTTT CASSPDTGSPLHF
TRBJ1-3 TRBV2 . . TGTGCCCCTCCCAGGGCGCCCCTCTCTGGAAACACCATATATTTT CAPPRAPLSGNTIYF
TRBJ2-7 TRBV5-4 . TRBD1 TGTGCCAGCAGTCGGGACAGGGATTACGAGCAGTACTTC CASSRDRDYEQYF
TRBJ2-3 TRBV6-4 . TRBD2 TGTGCCAGCAGTGAAATGGCTAGCGGGGGCACAGATACGCAGTATTTT CASSEMASGGTDTQYF
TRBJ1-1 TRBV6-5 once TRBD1 TGTGCCAGCAGTTTCCTTTTTGGCAGGGGGGAAACTGAAGCTTTCTTT CASSFLFGRGETEAFF
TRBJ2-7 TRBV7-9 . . TGTGCCAGCAGCTACTCAGGGGAGCAGTACTTC CASSYSGEQYF
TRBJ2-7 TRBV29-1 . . TGCAGCGTTGACCGCGACACGAGCTCCTACGAGCAGTACTTC CSVDRDTSSYEQYF
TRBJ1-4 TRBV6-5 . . TGTGCCAGCAGTTACTCAGGGGATGAAAAACTGTTTTTT CASSYSGDEKLFF
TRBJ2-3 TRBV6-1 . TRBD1 TGTGCCAGCAGCCGACAGGGGGCTAGCACAGATACGCAGTATTTT CASSRQGASTDTQYF
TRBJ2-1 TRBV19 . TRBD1 TGTGCCAGTAGTACAACAGGGGACTCCTACAATGAGCAGTTCTTC CASSTTGDSYNEQFF
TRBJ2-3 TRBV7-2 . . TGTGCCAGCAGCCCCATGGGAGCGCGGGGCACAGATACGCAGTATTTT CASSPMGARGTDTQYF
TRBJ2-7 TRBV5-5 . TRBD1 TGTGCCAGCAGCTTGGATACAGGGGGGCCCTACGAGCAGTACTTC CASSLDTGGPYEQYF
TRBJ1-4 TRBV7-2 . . TGTGCCAGCAGCTCGGGACGGGTCGGGAGTGAAAAACTGTTTTTT CASSSGRVGSEKLFF
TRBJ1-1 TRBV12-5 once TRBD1 TGTGCTAGTGGTTTGGTGAGGACAGGGGACGGGGCTGAAGCTTTCTTT CASGLVRTGDGAEAFF
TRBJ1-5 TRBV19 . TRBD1 TGTGCCAGTAAGGAAACAGGGGGCCCTCAGCCCCAGCATTTT CASKETGGPQPQHF